This TCR beta chain came from a study of blood T cell repertoires in COVID-19. About the study: The United States, Italy and Spain provided the acute and convalescent COVID-19 samples. PBMCs, B-cell-depleted T cells, or T cells were the source of the cDNA or gDNA that made up the material.

The authors' processing: Amplified reference gene primers provided the basis for estimating nucleated cell counts. Method: immunoSEQ multiplex PCR; TCRdb's copy keeps in-frame clones and lacks some. V, J and clone size were drawn from that table, and D and trimming were deduced from the DNA. The repertoire consists of roughly 250,000 clones, with around nine tenths occurring once and the leading ten covering 2% to 2.5%. V lost 0 bases and J lost 4; bases outside the gene matches: 4. Germline lookup yields CDR1 SGHDT and CDR2 YYEEEE. The CDR3 sequence is 15 residues long. The TCR sequence derives from a woman between 40 and 50 years old who had recovered from COVID-19. The genes are TRBV5-6 and TRBJ2-1, with TRBD2 matching 7 bases. The sequenced material came from peripheral blood. CDR3 coding DNA: TGTGCCAGCAGCTTGGCTCCTAGCGGATACAATGAGCAGTTCTTC. This encodes CASSLAPSGYNEQFF.